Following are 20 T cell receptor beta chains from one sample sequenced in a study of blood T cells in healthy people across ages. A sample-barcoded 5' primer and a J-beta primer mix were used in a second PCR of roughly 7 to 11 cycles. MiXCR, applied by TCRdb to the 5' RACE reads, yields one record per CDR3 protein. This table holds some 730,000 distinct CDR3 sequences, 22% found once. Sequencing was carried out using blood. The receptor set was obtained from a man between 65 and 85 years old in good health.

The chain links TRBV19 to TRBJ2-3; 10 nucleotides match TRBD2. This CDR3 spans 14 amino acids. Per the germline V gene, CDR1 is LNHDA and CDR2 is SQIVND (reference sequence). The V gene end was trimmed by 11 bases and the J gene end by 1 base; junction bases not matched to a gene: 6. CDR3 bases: TGTGCCGCCTCCGGGACTAGCGGCACAGATACGCAGTATTTT. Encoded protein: CAASGTSGTDTQYF.

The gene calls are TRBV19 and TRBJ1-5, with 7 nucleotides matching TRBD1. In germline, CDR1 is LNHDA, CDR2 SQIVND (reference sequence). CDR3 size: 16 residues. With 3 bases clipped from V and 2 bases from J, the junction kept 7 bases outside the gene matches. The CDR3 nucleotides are TGTGCCAGTAGTATTCGACAGGGTTGGGGCAATCAGCCCCAGCATTTT. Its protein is CASSIRQGWGNQPQHF.

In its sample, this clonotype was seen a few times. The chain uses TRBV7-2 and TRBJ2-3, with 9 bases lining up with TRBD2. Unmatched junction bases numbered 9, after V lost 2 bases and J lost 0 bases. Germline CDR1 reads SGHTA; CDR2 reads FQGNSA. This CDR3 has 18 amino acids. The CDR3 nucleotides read TGTGCCAGCAGCTTAAGGGGAGCGGGGGGCGCTAGCACAGATACGCAGTATTTT. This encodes CASSLRGAGGASTDTQYF.

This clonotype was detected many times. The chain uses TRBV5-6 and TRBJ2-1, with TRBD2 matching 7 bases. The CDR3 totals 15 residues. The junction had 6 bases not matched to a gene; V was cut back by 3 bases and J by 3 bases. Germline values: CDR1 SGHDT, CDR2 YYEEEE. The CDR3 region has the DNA TGTGCCAGCAGCTGGGGGGGGAACCTCTACAATGAGCAGTTCTTC. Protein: CASSWGGNLYNEQFF.

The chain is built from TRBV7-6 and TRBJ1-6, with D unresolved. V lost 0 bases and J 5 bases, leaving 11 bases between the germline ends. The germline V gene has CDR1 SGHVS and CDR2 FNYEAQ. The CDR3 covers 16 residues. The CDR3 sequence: CASSLAVRLNNSPLHF. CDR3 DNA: TGTGCCAGCAGCTTAGCGGTCAGACTTAATAATTCACCCCTCCACTTT.

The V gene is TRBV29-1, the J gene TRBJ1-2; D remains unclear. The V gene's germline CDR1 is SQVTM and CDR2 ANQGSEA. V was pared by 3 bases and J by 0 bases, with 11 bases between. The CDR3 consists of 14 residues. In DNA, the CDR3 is TGCAGCGTTGAGCGGGAAATAGCTAACTATGGCTACACCTTC. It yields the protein CSVEREIANYGYTF.

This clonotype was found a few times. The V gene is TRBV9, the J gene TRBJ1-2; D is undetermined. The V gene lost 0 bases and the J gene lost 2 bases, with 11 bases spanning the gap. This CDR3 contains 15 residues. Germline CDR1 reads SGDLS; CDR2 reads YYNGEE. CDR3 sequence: CASSVAIQQNYGYTF. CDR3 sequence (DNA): TGTGCCAGCAGCGTAGCTATTCAACAAAACTATGGCTACACCTTC. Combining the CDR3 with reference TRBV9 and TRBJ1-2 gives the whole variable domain DSGVTQTPKHLITATGQRVTLRCSPRSGDLSVYWYQQSLDQGLQFLIQYYNGEERAKGNILERFSAQQFPDLHSELNLSSLELGDSALYFCASSVAIQQNYGYTFGSGTRLTVV.

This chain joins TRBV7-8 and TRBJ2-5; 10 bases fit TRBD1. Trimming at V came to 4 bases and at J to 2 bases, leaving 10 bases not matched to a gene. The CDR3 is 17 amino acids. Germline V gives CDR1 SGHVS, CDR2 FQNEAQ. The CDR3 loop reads CASSSRGTGVRQETQYF. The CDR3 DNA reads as TGTGCCAGCAGCTCACGAGGGACAGGGGTGAGACAAGAGACCCAGTACTTC.

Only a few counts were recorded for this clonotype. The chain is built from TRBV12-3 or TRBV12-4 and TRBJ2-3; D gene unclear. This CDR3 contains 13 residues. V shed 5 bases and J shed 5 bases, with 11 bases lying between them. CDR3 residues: CASSPRLIDTQYF. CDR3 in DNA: TGTGCCAGCAGTCCCCGCCTTATAGATACGCAGTATTTT.

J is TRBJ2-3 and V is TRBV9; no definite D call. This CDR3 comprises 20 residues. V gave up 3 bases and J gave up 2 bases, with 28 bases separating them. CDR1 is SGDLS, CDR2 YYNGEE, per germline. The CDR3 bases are TGTGCCAGCAGCGCTGGTTGGATCGGTGGAATAGTGGGGATCACAGATACGCAGTATTTT. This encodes CASSAGWIGGIVGITDTQYF.

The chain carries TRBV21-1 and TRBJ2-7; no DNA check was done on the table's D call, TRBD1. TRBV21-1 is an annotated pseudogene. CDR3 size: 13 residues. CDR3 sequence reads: CAARGRRNYEQYF. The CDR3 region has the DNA TGTGCCGCCAGGGGGCGACGAAACTACGAGCAGTACTTC.

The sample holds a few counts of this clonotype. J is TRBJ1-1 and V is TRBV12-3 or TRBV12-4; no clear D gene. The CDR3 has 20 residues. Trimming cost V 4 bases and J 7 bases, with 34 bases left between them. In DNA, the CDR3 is TGTGCCAGCAGTTCCCTATTCCGGGGAGTGCTACGGGAACGGGCGAGTGAAGCTTTCTTT. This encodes CASSSLFRGVLRERASEAFF.

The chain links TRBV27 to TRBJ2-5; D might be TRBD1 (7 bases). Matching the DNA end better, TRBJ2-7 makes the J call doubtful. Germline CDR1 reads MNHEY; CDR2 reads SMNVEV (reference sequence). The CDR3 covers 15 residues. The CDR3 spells CASSPGRDSFYEQYF. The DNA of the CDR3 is TGTGCCAGCAGCCCAGGGCGGGACAGCTTCTACGAGCAGTACTTC.

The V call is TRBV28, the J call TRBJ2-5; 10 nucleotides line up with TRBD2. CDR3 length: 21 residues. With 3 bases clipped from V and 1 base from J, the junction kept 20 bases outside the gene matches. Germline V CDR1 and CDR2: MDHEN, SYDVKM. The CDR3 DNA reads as TGTGCCAGCAGTTTTTTTGACACGACTAGACTAGCGGGTAAATTCCAAGAGACCCAGTACTTC. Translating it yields CASSFFDTTRLAGKFQETQYF.

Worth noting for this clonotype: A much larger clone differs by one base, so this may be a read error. The CDR3 DNA is TGTGCCAGCAGCAAAGAAGAGACCCAGTACTTC. As protein: CASSKEETQYF. The chain combines TRBV7-6 with TRBJ2-5, with D hard to call. In germline, CDR1 is SGHVS, CDR2 FNYEAQ. CDR3 size: 11 residues. The germline V and J ends were trimmed by 5 bases and 3 bases, with 4 bases remaining between them.

The DNA of the CDR3 is TGTGCCAGCAGTCCCCCCGAGAGTTCGGTGGACATTCAGTACTTC. Translated, it gives CASSPPESSVDIQYF. The J gene is TRBJ2-4, the V gene TRBV12-3 or TRBV12-4, with no clear D. V was cut by 5 bases and J by 8 bases, with 19 bases left in between. The CDR3 runs 15 residues.

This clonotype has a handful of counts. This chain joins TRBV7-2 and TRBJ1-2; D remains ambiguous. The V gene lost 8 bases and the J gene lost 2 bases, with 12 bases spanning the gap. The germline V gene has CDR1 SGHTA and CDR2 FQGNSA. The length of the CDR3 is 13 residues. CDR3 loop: CASSVALNYGYTF. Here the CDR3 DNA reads TGTGCCAGCTCCGTCGCCCTAAACTATGGCTACACCTTC.

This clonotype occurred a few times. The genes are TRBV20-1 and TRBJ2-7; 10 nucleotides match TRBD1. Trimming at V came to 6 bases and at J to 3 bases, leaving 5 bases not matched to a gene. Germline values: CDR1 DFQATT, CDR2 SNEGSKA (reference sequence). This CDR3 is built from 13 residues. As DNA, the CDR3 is TGCAGTGCCTGGACAGGGGGACTCTACGAGCAGTACTTC. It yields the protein CSAWTGGLYEQYF.

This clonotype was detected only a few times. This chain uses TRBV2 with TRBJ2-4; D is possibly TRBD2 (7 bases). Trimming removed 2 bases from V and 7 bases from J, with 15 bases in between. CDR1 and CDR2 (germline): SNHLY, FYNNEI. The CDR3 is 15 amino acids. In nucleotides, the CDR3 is TGTGCCAGCAGTGAAAGGTCGGGGGGCAGTAACATTCAGTACTTC. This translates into CASSERSGGSNIQYF. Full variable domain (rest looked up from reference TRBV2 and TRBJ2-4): EPEVTQTPSHQVTQMGQEVILRCVPISNHLYFYWYRQILGQKVEFLVSFYNNEISEKSEIFDDQFSVERPDGSNFTLKIRSTKLEDSAMYFCASSERSGGSNIQYFGAGTRLSVL.

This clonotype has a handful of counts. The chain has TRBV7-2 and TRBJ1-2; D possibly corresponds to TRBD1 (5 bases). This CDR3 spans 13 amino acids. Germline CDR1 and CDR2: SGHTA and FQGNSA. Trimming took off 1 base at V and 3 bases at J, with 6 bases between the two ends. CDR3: CASSLGGHYGYTF. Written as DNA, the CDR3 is TGTGCCAGCAGCTTAGGGGGCCACTATGGCTACACCTTC.